This T cell receptor beta chain is from a study of blood T cell repertoires in COVID-19. The wider study: The United States, Italy and Spain supplied acute and convalescent COVID-19 samples. PBMCs, B-cell-depleted T cells, or T cells provided the cDNA or gDNA that made up the material.

As originally analysed: Amplification of reference gene primers was used by the study to estimate nucleated cell counts. This table comes from immunoSEQ multiplex PCR, and its TCRdb copy is limited to in-frame clones, with some not included. For V, J and clone size, that table is used; D and trimming come from the DNA. The repertoire holds 130,000 or so clones, over 60% seen once, with approximately 2% in the top ten. The CDR3 is made up of 16 amino acids. The germline gives CDR1 MNHEY, CDR2 SMNVEV (reference sequence). Trimming cost V 4 bases and J 3 bases; bases outside gene matches: 9. Sequencing input: peripheral blood. The V call is TRBV27, the J call TRBJ2-1, with TRBD1 identical over 7 bases. This receptor was obtained from a woman aged 70-85 years with acute or convalescent COVID-19. Here the CDR3 DNA reads TGTGCCAGCAGTTCCCAAGACAGGGTGGGCTACAATGAGCAGTTCTTC. It specifies CASSSQDRVGYNEQFF.